Below are 8 T cell receptor beta chains sequenced from a single sample in a study of T cells in Graves' hyperthyroidism and ophthalmopathy (dated by TCRdb to between 2017 and 2020). Libraries came from multiplex PCR. The sequencer was an Illumina HiSeq 2000. Amplification of TCR beta CDR3 regions was carried out from RNA transcripts. The first round of RT-PCR for the TCR CDR3 was performed with the HTBI primer set and the Qiagen OneStep RT-PCR kit. The public sequencing data were trimmed at Q25 with fastp and processed into clonotypes with MiXCR by TCRdb, which kept only in-frame beta chains. Entries are consolidated by CDR3 protein sequence, retaining the most common genes and DNA. A total of over 150,000 distinct CDR3 sequences appear in this sample, around a sixth of them only once. Of the sample, about 50% falls within the top ten clones. Sequencing used blood. These receptors were obtained from a woman between 50 and 59 years old with Graves' hyperthyroidism.

There are many counts of this clonotype. The gene calls are TRBV14 and TRBJ2-1, with D unclear. The V and J ends lost 0 bases and 2 bases respectively, with 14 bases between them. This CDR3 has 17 residues. Germline V gene lookup returns CDR1 SGHDN and CDR2 FVKESK. CDR3: CASSQDTAVGTYNEQFF. The DNA for the CDR3 is TGTGCCAGCAGCCAAGATACGGCCGTGGGGACCTACAATGAGCAGTTCTTC.

This clonotype has ten or more counts. The chain is built from TRBV20-1 and TRBJ2-5; D gene uncertain. Trimming shortened V by 6 bases and J by 2 bases, and 4 bases separated the two germline ends. The CDR3 consists of 10 residues. From germline, CDR1 is DFQATT and CDR2 SNEGSKA (reference sequence). CDR3 sequence reads: CSAFQETQYF. The CDR3 DNA is TGCAGTGCCTTTCAAGAGACCCAGTACTTC.

This chain joins TRBV29-1 and TRBJ2-2, with TRBD2 identical over 8 bases. The CDR3 consists of 14 residues. V lost 6 bases, J lost 2 bases, and 5 bases stayed unmatched. Per the germline V gene, CDR1 is SQVTM and CDR2 is ANQGSEA. The CDR3 region has the DNA TGCAGCGTCTCCGGGACTAGAAACACCGGGGAGCTGTTTTTT. It codes for CSVSGTRNTGELFF.

This clonotype showed up many times. The chain links TRBV20-1 to TRBJ2-7, with TRBD1 as a possible D gene (5 bases). Trimming took 3 bases from V and 4 from J, leaving 13 bases between them. CDR1 DFQATT and CDR2 SNEGSKA come from the germline V gene (reference sequence). This CDR3 has 13 residues. The CDR3 sequence is CSASKDPGYEQYF. DNA for the CDR3: TGCAGTGCTAGTAAGGACCCAGGGTACGAGCAGTACTTC.

This chain links TRBV7-2 with TRBJ2-5; no clear D. V dropped 1 base and J dropped 5 bases, with 11 bases sitting between them. The germline CDR1 and CDR2 sequences are SGHTA and FQGNSA. The CDR3 is 14 residues long. CDR3: CASSLVAIGETQYF. CDR3 coding DNA: TGTGCCAGCAGCTTAGTAGCCATTGGGGAGACCCAGTACTTC. Filled out from reference TRBV7-2 and TRBJ2-5, the complete variable domain reads GAGVSQSPSNKVTEKGKDVELRCDPISGHTALYWYRQSLGQGLEFLIYFQGNSAPDKSGLPSDRFSAERTGGSVSTLTIQRTQQEDSAVYLCASSLVAIGETQYFGPGTRLLVL.

In this sample, this clonotype turned up many times. The chain links TRBV27 to TRBJ1-1, with unresolved D. The CDR3 runs to 15 residues. Germline assignment: CDR1 MNHEY and CDR2 SMNVEV (reference sequence). The V end lost 3 bases, the J end lost 6 bases, and 17 bases lay between the germline ends. CDR3 coding DNA: TGTGCCAGCAGTTTTCAGGAGGGTCCCCTTGCTGAAGCTTTCTTT. This encodes CASSFQEGPLAEAFF.

The chain links TRBV28 to TRBJ2-2; D remains unclear. The V end lost 6 bases, the J end lost 4 bases, and 9 bases lay between the germline ends. This CDR3 comprises 13 residues. CDR1 and CDR2 (germline): MDHEN, SYDVKM. The CDR3 region has the DNA TGTGCCAGCAGGAACACCGTCACCGGGGAGCTGTTTTTT. Its protein is CASRNTVTGELFF. Full variable domain (remainder filled in from reference TRBV28 and TRBJ2-2): DVKVTQSSRYLVKRTGEKVFLECVQDMDHENMFWYRQDPGLGLRLIYFSYDVKMKEKGDIPEGYSVSREKKERFSLILESASTNQTSMYLCASRNTVTGELFFGEGSRLTVL.

The chain is built from TRBV5-1 and TRBJ1-3; 8 nucleotides align to TRBD1. CDR1 is SGHRS, CDR2 YFSETQ, per germline. V lost 0 bases and J lost 0; bases outside the gene matches: 5. This CDR3 is built from 17 residues. The chain's CDR3 is CASSLEGTGRSGNTIYF. The CDR3 DNA sequence: TGCGCCAGCAGCTTGGAGGGGACAGGTCGCTCTGGAAACACCATATATTTT.